A selection of T cell receptor beta chains follows, all from one sample in a study of cytomegalovirus exposure and HLA in healthy donors. The table came from immunoSEQ multiplex PCR; TCRdb's copy has only in-frame clones and leaves some out. The profile shows around 150,000 clones, nearly 80% of them singletons. The sample consisted of PBMCs. Every receptor here comes from a male donor in good health and CMV-seronegative. Each CDR3 is given with its conserved first and last residue. D genes are given only for firm matches. Rows give clone size only sometimes, using once, few, many, or a class for an expanded clone.

d_call: NA
clone_size: NA
cdr3_length: 15
j_call: TRBJ2-7
v_call: TRBV6-5
cdr3_aa: CASSYSTGVRLEQYF
cdr3_nt: TGTGCCAGCAGTTACTCGACAGGAGTGAGATTGGAGCAGTACTTC

d_call: NA
clone_size: NA
cdr3_length: 14
j_call: TRBJ1-2
v_call: TRBV4-3
cdr3_aa: CASSQAPGVPGYTF
cdr3_nt: TGCGCCAGCAGCCAAGCCCCAGGGGTACCTGGCTACACCTTC

d_call: NA
clone_size: NA
cdr3_length: 14
j_call: TRBJ2-2
v_call: TRBV5-1
cdr3_aa: CASSAIPTTGELFF
cdr3_nt: TGCGCCAGCAGCGCAATTCCCACTACCGGGGAGCTGTTTTTT

d_call: NA
clone_size: NA
cdr3_length: 15
j_call: TRBJ2-5
v_call: TRBV7-2
cdr3_aa: CASSPSAGQRETQYF
cdr3_nt: TGTGCCAGCAGCCCCTCGGCGGGACAGCGGGAGACCCAGTACTTC

d_call: NA
clone_size: NA
cdr3_length: 15
j_call: TRBJ1-6
v_call: TRBV18
cdr3_aa: CASSETGGYNSPLHF
cdr3_nt: TGTGCCAGCTCAGAGACAGGCGGCTATAATTCACCCCTCCACTTT

d_call: NA
clone_size: NA
cdr3_length: 18
j_call: TRBJ2-2
v_call: TRBV11-3
cdr3_aa: CASSSPRRETGNTGELFF
cdr3_nt: TGTGCCAGCAGCTCCCCCAGAAGGGAAACAGGGAACACCGGGGAGCTGTTTTTT

d_call: TRBD1
clone_size: NA
cdr3_length: 16
j_call: TRBJ2-7
v_call: TRBV4-3
cdr3_aa: CASSQDRRGGASEQYF
cdr3_nt: TGCGCCAGCAGCCAAGATCGAAGAGGGGGCGCGTCCGAGCAGTACTTC

d_call: TRBD2
clone_size: NA
cdr3_length: 14
j_call: TRBJ2-5
v_call: TRBV7-9
cdr3_aa: CASSFGGLRETQYF
cdr3_nt: TGTGCCAGCAGCTTCGGGGGGTTAAGGGAGACCCAGTACTTC

d_call: NA
clone_size: NA
cdr3_length: 15
j_call: TRBJ2-7
v_call: TRBV27
cdr3_aa: CASSLGPGGSYEQYF
cdr3_nt: TGTGCCAGCAGTTTAGGGCCCGGTGGCTCCTACGAGCAGTACTTC

d_call: NA
clone_size: NA
cdr3_length: 12
j_call: TRBJ1-4
v_call: TRBV7-9
cdr3_aa: CASSGQGEKLFF
cdr3_nt: TGTGCCAGCAGCGGGCAGGGAGAAAAACTGTTTTTT

d_call: NA
clone_size: few
cdr3_length: 15
j_call: TRBJ1-4
v_call: TRBV7-2
cdr3_aa: CASSPRGGTNEKLFF
cdr3_nt: TGTGCCAGCAGCCCCCGGGGGGGAACTAATGAAAAACTGTTTTTT

d_call: NA
clone_size: NA
cdr3_length: 12
j_call: TRBJ2-3
v_call: TRBV6-1
cdr3_aa: CASSSLGDTQYF
cdr3_nt: TGTGCCAGCAGTTCCCTCGGGGATACGCAGTATTTT

d_call: NA
clone_size: NA
cdr3_length: 12
j_call: TRBJ2-1
v_call: TRBV11-3
cdr3_aa: CASSFNDNEQFF
cdr3_nt: TGTGCCAGCAGCTTCAATGACAATGAGCAGTTCTTC

d_call: TRBD1
clone_size: NA
cdr3_length: 13
j_call: TRBJ2-7
v_call: TRBV30
cdr3_aa: CAWRGTGAYEQYF
cdr3_nt: TGTGCCTGGAGAGGGACAGGGGCCTACGAGCAGTACTTC

d_call: NA
clone_size: few
cdr3_length: 14
j_call: TRBJ1-3
v_call: TRBV10-3
cdr3_aa: CAISKTESGNTIYF
cdr3_nt: TGTGCCATCAGTAAGACAGAGTCTGGAAACACCATATATTTT

d_call: NA
clone_size: NA
cdr3_length: 14
j_call: TRBJ2-3
v_call: TRBV19
cdr3_aa: CASSIARAPDTQYF
cdr3_nt: TGTGCCAGTAGTATAGCCCGAGCCCCAGATACGCAGTATTTT

d_call: NA
clone_size: NA
cdr3_length: 13
j_call: TRBJ1-1
v_call: TRBV30
cdr3_aa: CAWNVREQGSSFF
cdr3_nt: TGTGCCTGGAACGTACGCGAACAGGGTTCGTCTTTCTTT

d_call: NA
clone_size: NA
cdr3_length: 14
j_call: TRBJ1-2
v_call: TRBV10-3
cdr3_aa: CAISGGRSGDGYTF
cdr3_nt: TGTGCCATCAGTGGGGGGCGCTCTGGGGATGGCTACACCTTC

d_call: TRBD1
clone_size: few
cdr3_length: 14
j_call: TRBJ2-7
v_call: TRBV7-9
cdr3_aa: CASSLGQGTYEQYF
cdr3_nt: TGTGCCAGCAGCCTCGGACAGGGGACCTACGAGCAGTACTTC

d_call: NA
clone_size: NA
cdr3_length: 16
j_call: TRBJ2-2
v_call: TRBV5-4
cdr3_aa: CASSSGTGRNTGELFF
cdr3_nt: TGTGCCAGCAGCTCCGGAACAGGGCGAAACACCGGGGAGCTGTTTTTT

d_call: NA
clone_size: NA
cdr3_length: 14
j_call: TRBJ1-1
v_call: TRBV6-5
cdr3_aa: CASSPQGMNTEAFF
cdr3_nt: TGTGCCAGCAGTCCACAGGGTATGAACACTGAAGCTTTCTTT

d_call: TRBD2
clone_size: NA
cdr3_length: 15
j_call: TRBJ2-3
v_call: TRBV2
cdr3_aa: CASSEERGKVDTQYF
cdr3_nt: TGTGCCAGCAGTGAAGAGCGGGGGAAGGTAGATACGCAGTATTTT

d_call: NA
clone_size: NA
cdr3_length: 15
j_call: TRBJ1-1
v_call: TRBV5-6
cdr3_aa: CASSLPRLKNTEAFF
cdr3_nt: TGTGCCAGCAGCTTACCTCGACTCAAGAACACTGAAGCTTTCTTT

d_call: NA
clone_size: few
cdr3_length: 13
j_call: TRBJ1-1
v_call: TRBV5-8
cdr3_aa: CASSTTGGTEAFF
cdr3_nt: TGTGCCAGCAGCACGACTGGGGGGACTGAAGCTTTCTTT

d_call: NA
clone_size: NA
cdr3_length: 12
j_call: TRBJ2-3
v_call: TRBV7-9
cdr3_aa: CASSQNTDTQYF
cdr3_nt: TGTGCCAGCAGCCAAAACACAGATACGCAGTATTTT

d_call: TRBD1
clone_size: few
cdr3_length: 16
j_call: TRBJ1-2
v_call: TRBV19
cdr3_aa: CASTSQTGGGNYGYTF
cdr3_nt: TGTGCCAGTACTTCCCAAACAGGGGGAGGAAACTATGGCTACACCTTC

d_call: TRBD2
clone_size: NA
cdr3_length: 15
j_call: TRBJ2-3
v_call: TRBV7-9
cdr3_aa: CASSSSAGGADTQYF
cdr3_nt: TGTGCCAGCAGCTCTTCAGCGGGGGGGGCAGATACGCAGTATTTT

d_call: TRBD1
clone_size: NA
cdr3_length: 14
j_call: TRBJ2-2
v_call: TRBV4-1
cdr3_aa: CASSDYRGAGELFF
cdr3_nt: TGCGCCAGCAGCGATTACAGGGGAGCCGGGGAGCTGTTTTTT

d_call: NA
clone_size: NA
cdr3_length: 15
j_call: TRBJ2-3
v_call: TRBV7-9
cdr3_aa: CASSLVITSMDTQYF
cdr3_nt: TGTGCCAGCAGCTTAGTGATAACTTCTATGGATACGCAGTATTTT

d_call: NA
clone_size: NA
cdr3_length: 15
j_call: TRBJ1-1
v_call: TRBV4-3
cdr3_aa: CASSQVAGLATEAFF
cdr3_nt: TGCGCCAGCAGCCAAGTGGCGGGACTGGCCACTGAAGCTTTCTTT

d_call: NA
clone_size: NA
cdr3_length: 15
j_call: TRBJ1-5
v_call: TRBV10-3
cdr3_aa: CAISPRGGDSQPQHF
cdr3_nt: TGTGCCATCAGTCCCCGGGGGGGAGATAGCCAGCCCCAGCATTTT

d_call: NA
clone_size: NA
cdr3_length: 18
j_call: TRBJ2-2
v_call: TRBV4-3
cdr3_aa: CASSQKLDILINTGELFF
cdr3_nt: TGCGCCAGCAGCCAAAAGCTGGACATTCTTATTAACACCGGGGAGCTGTTTTTT

d_call: NA
clone_size: NA
cdr3_length: 15
j_call: TRBJ2-6
v_call: TRBV29-1
cdr3_aa: CSVAGAGSGANVLTF
cdr3_nt: TGCAGCGTTGCGGGAGCGGGCTCTGGGGCCAACGTCCTGACTTTC

d_call: NA
clone_size: few
cdr3_length: 15
j_call: TRBJ2-7
v_call: TRBV2
cdr3_aa: CASSGGRGFTYEQYF
cdr3_nt: TGTGCCAGCAGTGGGGGCCGGGGGTTCACCTACGAGCAGTACTTC

d_call: NA
clone_size: NA
cdr3_length: 12
j_call: TRBJ1-5
v_call: TRBV10-3
cdr3_aa: CATREGDQPQHF
cdr3_nt: TGTGCCACCCGTGAAGGAGATCAGCCCCAGCATTTT

d_call: NA
clone_size: NA
cdr3_length: 15
j_call: TRBJ2-4
v_call: TRBV5-6
cdr3_aa: CASSLLTEYQSIQYF
cdr3_nt: TGTGCCAGCAGCTTGTTAACAGAATACCAAAGCATTCAGTACTTC

d_call: NA
clone_size: NA
cdr3_length: 14
j_call: TRBJ2-1
v_call: TRBV5-4
cdr3_aa: CASSKTSSYNEQFF
cdr3_nt: TGTGCCAGCAGTAAAACTAGCTCCTACAATGAGCAGTTCTTC

d_call: NA
clone_size: NA
cdr3_length: 19
j_call: TRBJ1-1
v_call: TRBV7-8
cdr3_aa: CASSLRQLKGAYRNTEAFF
cdr3_nt: TGTGCCAGCAGCTTACGCCAACTAAAGGGAGCATATCGGAACACTGAAGCTTTCTTT

d_call: TRBD1
clone_size: NA
cdr3_length: 15
j_call: TRBJ1-2
v_call: TRBV6-1
cdr3_aa: CASTQDRVGIYGYTF
cdr3_nt: TGTGCCAGCACTCAGGACAGGGTGGGAATCTATGGCTACACCTTC

d_call: TRBD1
clone_size: NA
cdr3_length: 15
j_call: TRBJ1-1
v_call: TRBV19
cdr3_aa: CASSGPGQSNTEAFF
cdr3_nt: TGTGCCAGTAGTGGACCGGGACAGTCAAACACTGAAGCTTTCTTT

d_call: TRBD2
clone_size: NA
cdr3_length: 16
j_call: TRBJ2-3
v_call: TRBV15
cdr3_aa: CATSPLSSGGGDTQYF
cdr3_nt: TGTGCCACCAGCCCTTTATCTAGCGGGGGGGGAGATACGCAGTATTTT

d_call: TRBD1
clone_size: NA
cdr3_length: 15
j_call: TRBJ2-7
v_call: TRBV28
cdr3_aa: CASSLTGTGAYEQYF
cdr3_nt: TGTGCCAGCAGTTTAACCGGGACAGGCGCCTACGAGCAGTACTTC

d_call: TRBD1
clone_size: NA
cdr3_length: 14
j_call: TRBJ1-1
v_call: TRBV6-6
cdr3_aa: CASRLGQPNTEAFF
cdr3_nt: TGTGCCAGCAGGCTGGGACAGCCGAACACTGAAGCTTTCTTT

d_call: TRBD1
clone_size: NA
cdr3_length: 18
j_call: TRBJ2-6
v_call: TRBV30
cdr3_aa: CAWSARRTGTRGANVLTF
cdr3_nt: TGTGCCTGGAGTGCCAGACGGACAGGGACAAGGGGGGCCAACGTCCTGACTTTC

d_call: TRBD1
clone_size: NA
cdr3_length: 14
j_call: TRBJ1-1
v_call: TRBV30
cdr3_aa: CAWIMTGVNTEAFF
cdr3_nt: TGTGCCTGGATTATGACAGGGGTTAACACTGAAGCTTTCTTT

d_call: NA
clone_size: NA
cdr3_length: 11
j_call: TRBJ1-2
v_call: TRBV7-2
cdr3_aa: CASSLVLGYTF
cdr3_nt: TGTGCCAGCAGCTTAGTTCTTGGCTACACCTTC

d_call: TRBD1
clone_size: few
cdr3_length: 17
j_call: TRBJ2-6
v_call: TRBV4-2
cdr3_aa: CASSQEGDSSGANVLTF
cdr3_nt: TGTGCCAGCAGCCAAGAAGGGGACAGCTCTGGGGCCAACGTCCTGACTTTC